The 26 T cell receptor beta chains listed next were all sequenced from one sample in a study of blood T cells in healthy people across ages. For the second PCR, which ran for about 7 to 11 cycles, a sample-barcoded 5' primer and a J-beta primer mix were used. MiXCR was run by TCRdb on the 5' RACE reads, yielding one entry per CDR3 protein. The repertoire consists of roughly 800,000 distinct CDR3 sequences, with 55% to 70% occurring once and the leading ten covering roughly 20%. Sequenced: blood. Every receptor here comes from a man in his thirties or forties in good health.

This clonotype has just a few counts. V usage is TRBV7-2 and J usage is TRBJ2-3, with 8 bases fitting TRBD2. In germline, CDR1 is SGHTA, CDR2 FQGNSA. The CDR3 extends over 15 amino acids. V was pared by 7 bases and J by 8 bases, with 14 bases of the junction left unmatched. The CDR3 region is CASTLSSGRIGTQYF. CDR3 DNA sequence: TGTGCCAGCACCCTTTCTAGCGGGCGCATAGGTACGCAGTATTTT.

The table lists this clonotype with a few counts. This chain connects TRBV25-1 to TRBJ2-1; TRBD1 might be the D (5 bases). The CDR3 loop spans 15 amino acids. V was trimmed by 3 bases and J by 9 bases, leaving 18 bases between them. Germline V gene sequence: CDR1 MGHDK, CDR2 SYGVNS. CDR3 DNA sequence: TGTGCCAGCAGTGATCCGCGAAGGGGTTTTGGTGAGCAGTTCTTC. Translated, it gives CASSDPRRGFGEQFF. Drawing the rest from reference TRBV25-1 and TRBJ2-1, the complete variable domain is EADIYQTPRYLVIGTGKKITLECSQTMGHDKMYWYQQDPGMELHLIHYSYGVNSTEKGDLSSESTVSRIRTEHFPLTLESARPSHTSQYLCASSDPRRGFGEQFFGPGTRLTVL.

The CDR3 DNA reads TGTGCCTGGCAACCGGTGAACACTGAAGCTTTCTTT. Its protein product is CAWQPVNTEAFF. The chain combines TRBV30 with TRBJ1-1; D gene unclear. V gave up 5 bases and J gave up 0 bases, with 7 bases separating them. The CDR3 is 12 amino acids. Germline loops: CDR1 GTSNPN, CDR2 SVGIG (reference sequence).

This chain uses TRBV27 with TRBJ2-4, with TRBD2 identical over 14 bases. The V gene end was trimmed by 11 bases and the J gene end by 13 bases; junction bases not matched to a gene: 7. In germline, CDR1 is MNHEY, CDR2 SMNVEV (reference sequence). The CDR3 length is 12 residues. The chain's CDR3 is CAATGLAGEQYF. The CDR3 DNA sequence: TGTGCCGCAACGGGACTAGCGGGAGAGCAGTACTTC.

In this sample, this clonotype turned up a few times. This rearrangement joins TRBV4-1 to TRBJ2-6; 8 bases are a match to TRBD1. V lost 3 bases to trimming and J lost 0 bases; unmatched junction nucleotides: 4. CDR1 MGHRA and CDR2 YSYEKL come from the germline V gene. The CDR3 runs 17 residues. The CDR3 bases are TGCGCCAGCAGCCACAGACAGGGGATCTCTGGGGCCAACGTCCTGACTTTC. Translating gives CASSHRQGISGANVLTF.

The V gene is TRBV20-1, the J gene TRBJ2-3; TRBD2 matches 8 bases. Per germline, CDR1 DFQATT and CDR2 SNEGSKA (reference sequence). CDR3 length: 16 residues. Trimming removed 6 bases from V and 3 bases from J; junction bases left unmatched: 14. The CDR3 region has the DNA TGCAGTGCCCCTTCGACCCCTTGCGGGGGGACAGATACGCAGTATTTT. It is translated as CSAPSTPCGGTDTQYF.

DNA for the CDR3: TGTGCCAGCAGTTTACGACTAGCGGGGGCTCCGGTATACAATGAGCAGTTCTTC. Protein: CASSLRLAGAPVYNEQFF. The genes are TRBV27 and TRBJ2-1; 12 bases are a match to TRBD2. Germline loops: CDR1 MNHEY, CDR2 SMNVEV (reference sequence). V was pared by 2 bases and J by 4 bases, with 9 bases of the junction left unmatched. The CDR3 extends over 18 amino acids.

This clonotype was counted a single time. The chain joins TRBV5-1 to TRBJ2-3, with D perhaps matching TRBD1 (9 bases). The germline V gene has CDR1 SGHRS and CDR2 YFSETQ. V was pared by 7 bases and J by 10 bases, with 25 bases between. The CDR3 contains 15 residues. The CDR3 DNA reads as TGCGCCAGCGCGACAGGGGGACTAGGCGCTGGGGCGCAGTATTTT. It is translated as CASATGGLGAGAQYF.

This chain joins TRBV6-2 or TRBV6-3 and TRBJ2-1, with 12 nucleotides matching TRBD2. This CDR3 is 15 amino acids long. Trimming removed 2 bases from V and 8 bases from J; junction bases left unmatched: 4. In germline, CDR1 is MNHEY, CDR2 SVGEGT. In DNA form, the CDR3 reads TGTGCCAGCAGTTACCCTAGCGGGAGGGAGTATGAGCAGTTCTTC. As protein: CASSYPSGREYEQFF.

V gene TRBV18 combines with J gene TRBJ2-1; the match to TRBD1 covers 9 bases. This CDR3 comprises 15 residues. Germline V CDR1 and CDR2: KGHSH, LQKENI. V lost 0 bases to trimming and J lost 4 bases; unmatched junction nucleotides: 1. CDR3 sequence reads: CASSPPTGGYNEQFF. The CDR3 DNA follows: TGTGCCAGCTCACCACCGACAGGGGGGTACAATGAGCAGTTCTTC.

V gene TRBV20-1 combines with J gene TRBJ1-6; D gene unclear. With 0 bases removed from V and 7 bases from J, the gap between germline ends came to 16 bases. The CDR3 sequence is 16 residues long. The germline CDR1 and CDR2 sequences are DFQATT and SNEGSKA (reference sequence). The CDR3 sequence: CSARDPVTPVNSPLHF. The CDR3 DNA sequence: TGCAGTGCTAGAGATCCCGTGACCCCCGTAAATTCACCCCTCCACTTT.

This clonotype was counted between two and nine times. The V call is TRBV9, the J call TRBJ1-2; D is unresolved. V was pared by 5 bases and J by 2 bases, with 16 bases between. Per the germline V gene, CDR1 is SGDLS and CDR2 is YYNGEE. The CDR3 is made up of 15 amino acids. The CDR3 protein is CASSLAGDSNYGYTF. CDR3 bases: TGTGCCAGCAGTCTCGCCGGGGATTCGAACTATGGCTACACCTTC.

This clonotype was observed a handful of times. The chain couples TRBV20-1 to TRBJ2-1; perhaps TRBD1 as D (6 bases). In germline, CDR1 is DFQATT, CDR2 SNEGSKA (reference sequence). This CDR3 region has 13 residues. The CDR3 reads CSHQGTYPNEQFF. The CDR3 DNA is TGCAGCCACCAAGGGACATACCCCAATGAGCAGTTCTTC.

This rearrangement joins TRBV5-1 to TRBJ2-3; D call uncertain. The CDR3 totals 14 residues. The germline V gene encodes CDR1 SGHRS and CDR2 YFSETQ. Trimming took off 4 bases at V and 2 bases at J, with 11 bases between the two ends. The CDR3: CASSPDKYTDTQYF. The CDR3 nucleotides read TGCGCCAGCAGCCCCGACAAGTACACAGATACGCAGTATTTT.

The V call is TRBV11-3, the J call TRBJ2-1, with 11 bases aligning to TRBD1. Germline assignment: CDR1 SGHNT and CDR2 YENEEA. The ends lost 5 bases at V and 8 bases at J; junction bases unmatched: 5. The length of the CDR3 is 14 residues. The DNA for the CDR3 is TGTGCCAGCAGCCCCGGACAGGGGGCGCATGAGCAGTTCTTC. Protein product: CASSPGQGAHEQFF.

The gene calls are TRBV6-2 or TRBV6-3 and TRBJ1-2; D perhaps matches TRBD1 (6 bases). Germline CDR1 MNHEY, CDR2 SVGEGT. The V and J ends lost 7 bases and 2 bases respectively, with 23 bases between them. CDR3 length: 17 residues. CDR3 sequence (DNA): TGTGCCAGCACCAGAGCCCCCTACGCAGGGGACAACTATGGCTACACCTTC. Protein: CASTRAPYAGDNYGYTF.

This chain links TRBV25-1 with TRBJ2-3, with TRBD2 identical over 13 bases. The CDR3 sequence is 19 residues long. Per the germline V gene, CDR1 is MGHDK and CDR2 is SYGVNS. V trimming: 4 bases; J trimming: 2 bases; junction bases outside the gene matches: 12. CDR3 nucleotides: TGTGCCAGCAGTGCCGGAGGGACTAGCGGGGACACCCCCACAGATACGCAGTATTTT. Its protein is CASSAGGTSGDTPTDTQYF.

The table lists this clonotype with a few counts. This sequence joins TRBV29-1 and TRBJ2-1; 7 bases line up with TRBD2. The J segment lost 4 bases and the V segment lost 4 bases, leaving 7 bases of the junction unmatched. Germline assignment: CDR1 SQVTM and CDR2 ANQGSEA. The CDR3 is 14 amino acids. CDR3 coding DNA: TGCAGCGTTGTTGGGAGGGGTGGTTACAATGAGCAGTTCTTC. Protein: CSVVGRGGYNEQFF.

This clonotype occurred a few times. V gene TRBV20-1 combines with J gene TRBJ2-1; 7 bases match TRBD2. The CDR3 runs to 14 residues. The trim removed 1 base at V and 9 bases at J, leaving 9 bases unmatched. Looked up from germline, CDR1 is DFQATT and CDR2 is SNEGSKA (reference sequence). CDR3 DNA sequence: TGCAGTGCTAGAGTGCGGGAGCCAATTGGTGAGCAGTTCTTC. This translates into CSARVREPIGEQFF.

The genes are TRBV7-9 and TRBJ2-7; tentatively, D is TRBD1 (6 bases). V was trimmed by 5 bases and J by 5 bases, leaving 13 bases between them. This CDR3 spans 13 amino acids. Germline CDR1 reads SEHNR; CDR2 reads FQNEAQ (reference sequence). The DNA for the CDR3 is TGTGCCAGCAGCATCTACAGGGAGCACGAGCAGTACTTC. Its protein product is CASSIYREHEQYF.

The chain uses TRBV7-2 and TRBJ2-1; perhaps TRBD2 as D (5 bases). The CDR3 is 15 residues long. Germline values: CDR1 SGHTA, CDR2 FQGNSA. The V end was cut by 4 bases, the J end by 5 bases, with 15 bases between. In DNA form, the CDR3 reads TGTGCCAGCAGCTCGGGAAGGACGGTGAACAATGAGCAGTTCTTC. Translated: CASSSGRTVNNEQFF.

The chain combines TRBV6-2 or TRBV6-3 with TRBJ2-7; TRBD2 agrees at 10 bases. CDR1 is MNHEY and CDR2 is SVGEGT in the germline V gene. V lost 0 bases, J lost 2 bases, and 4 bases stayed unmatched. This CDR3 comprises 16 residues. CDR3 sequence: CASSYSRTSGAYEQYF. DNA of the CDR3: TGTGCCAGCAGTTACTCGAGGACTAGCGGTGCCTACGAGCAGTACTTC.

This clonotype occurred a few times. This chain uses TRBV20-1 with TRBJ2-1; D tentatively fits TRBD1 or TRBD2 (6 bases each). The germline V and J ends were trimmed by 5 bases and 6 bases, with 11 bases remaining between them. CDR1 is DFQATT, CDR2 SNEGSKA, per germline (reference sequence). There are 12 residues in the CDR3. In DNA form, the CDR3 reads TGCAGTGCTGAGGGGGGCCTCAATGAGCAGTTCTTC. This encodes CSAEGGLNEQFF.

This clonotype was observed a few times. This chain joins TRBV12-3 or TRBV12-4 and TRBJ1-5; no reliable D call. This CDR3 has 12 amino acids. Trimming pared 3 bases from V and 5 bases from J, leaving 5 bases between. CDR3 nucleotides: TGTGCCAGCAGTTTTTCGGATCAGCCCCAGCATTTT. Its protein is CASSFSDQPQHF.

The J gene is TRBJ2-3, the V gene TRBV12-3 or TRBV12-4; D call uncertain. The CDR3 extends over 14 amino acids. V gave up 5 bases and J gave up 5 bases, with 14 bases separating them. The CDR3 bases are TGTGCCAGCAGTCCCGGTGTGATGGGAGATACGCAGTATTTT. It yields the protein CASSPGVMGDTQYF.

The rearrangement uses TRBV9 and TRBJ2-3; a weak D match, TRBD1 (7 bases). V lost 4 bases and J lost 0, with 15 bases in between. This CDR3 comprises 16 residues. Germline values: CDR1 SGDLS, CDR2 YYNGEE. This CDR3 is CASSSFAGQSTDTQYF. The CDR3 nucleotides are TGTGCCAGCAGCAGCTTCGCGGGACAGAGCACAGATACGCAGTATTTT.